One T cell receptor (beta chain) is described in this entry. The antigen is not known. This sample is part of a study of shared clonotypes between healthy human individuals. Study background: Those who served as donors were a couple of women and a few men between the ages of 18 and 49.

The junction had 22 bases not matched to a gene; V was cut back by 5 bases and J by 0 bases. Germline CDR1 SGHVS, CDR2 FNYEAQ. The CDR3 spans 21 residues. The method was immunoSEQ multiplex PCR; TCRdb's version includes in-frame clones alone and lacks a portion of them. This sample has approximately 2.3 million clones, with over 90% found just once. Study results and limitations: The researchers took only blood, and tissue repertoires probably look different. It was observed that 4% to 6% of naive CD4 clonotypes were shared across a few donors.

What was sequenced was naive CD4+ T cells from PBMCs. Subset here: CD45RA+ positively selected. The receptor was isolated from a man younger than 30 in good health. Some clones in this sample may be carry-over from other donors' samples. V usage is TRBV7-6 and J usage is TRBJ2-7; TRBD2 agrees at 10 bases. CDR3 sequence reads: CASSDGGGKRLAGDSSYEQYF. CDR3 bases: TGTGCCAGCAGCGATGGGGGAGGGAAGAGGCTAGCGGGAGACAGCTCCTACGAGCAGTACTTC.